The 30 T cell receptor beta chains reported below all come from one sample, sequenced in a study of control samples from healthy donors and cancer patients. The repertoire was sequenced with immunoSEQ multiplex PCR; TCRdb's copy has only in-frame clones and lacks some. Counted here are approximately 86,000 clones, around nine tenths occurring once; the ten biggest clones make up 20% to 25%. Sequenced input: blood. The receptors were gathered from a man between 25 and 39 years old in good health.

The CDR3 DNA follows: TGTGCCAGCAGCCACCTTAAGTTGGGAGGGGCGCACACCGGGGAGCTGTTTTTT. Translated, it gives CASSHLKLGGAHTGELFF. This chain links TRBV4-2 with TRBJ2-2, with 7 bases lining up with TRBD2. V lost 3 bases, J lost 3 bases, and 13 bases stayed unmatched. The germline gives CDR1 LGHNA, CDR2 YNFKEQ. The CDR3 sequence is 18 residues long.

The chain uses TRBV7-2 and TRBJ1-1; D not certain. V was clipped by 5 bases and J by 2 bases, with 9 bases between them. Germline CDR1 is SGHTA and CDR2 is FQGNSA. The CDR3 is 13 residues long. DNA for the CDR3: TGTGCCAGCAGCCCCCTCACCAACACTGAAGCTTTCTTT. Encoded protein: CASSPLTNTEAFF.

This sequence joins TRBV12-3 or TRBV12-4 and TRBJ2-5, with TRBD2 as a possible D gene (5 bases). Trimming took 6 bases from V and 3 from J, leaving 11 bases between them. The CDR3 contains 13 residues. CDR3 nucleotides: TGTGCCAGCAGAACTAGGGAAGAAGAGACCCAGTACTTC. Translation gives CASRTREEETQYF.

A few counts support this clone. This chain connects TRBV7-9 to TRBJ2-3; TRBD1 matches at 8 bases. Germline loops: CDR1 SEHNR, CDR2 FQNEAQ (reference sequence). The CDR3 spans 14 residues. Trimming took 7 bases from V and 7 from J; bases not matched to a gene: 10. Here the CDR3 reads CASTDRGETYTQYF. DNA for the CDR3: TGTGCCAGCACCGACAGGGGTGAGACATATACGCAGTATTTT. Using reference TRBV7-9 and TRBJ2-3 for the parts outside the CDR3, the full variable domain is DTGVSQNPRHKITKRGQNVTFRCDPISEHNRLYWYRQTLGQGPEFLTYFQNEAQLEKSRLLSDRFSAERPKGSFSTLEIQRTEQGDSAMYLCASTDRGETYTQYFGPGTRLTVL.

CDR3 coding DNA: TGCGCCAGCAGTGATAGTGGGATAGCAGCCACCCAGTACTTC. This sequence encodes CASSDSGIAATQYF. J is TRBJ2-5 and V is TRBV10-1, with unresolved D. The CDR3 is 14 residues long. Germline lookup yields CDR1 WNHNN and CDR2 SYGVQD (reference sequence). The V and J ends lost 3 bases and 8 bases respectively, with 16 bases between them.

The gene calls are TRBV7-2 and TRBJ1-1; 7 bases align to TRBD1. V lost 5 bases and J lost 1; bases outside the gene matches: 1. Germline-derived CDR1 and CDR2 are SGHTA and FQGNSA. The CDR3 length is 13 residues. The CDR3 DNA follows: TGTGCCAGCAGCCGGACAGGGAACACTGAAGCTTTCTTT. Protein: CASSRTGNTEAFF.

CDR3 loop: CASSPPNTEAFF. In nucleotides, the CDR3 is TGTGCCAGCAGCCCTCCAAACACTGAAGCTTTCTTT. The chain has TRBV7-9 and TRBJ1-1; D is unclear. Germline CDR1 and CDR2: SEHNR and FQNEAQ (reference sequence). V was trimmed by 5 bases and J by 2 bases, leaving 6 bases between them. The CDR3 contains 12 residues.

The chain carries TRBV4-1 and TRBJ2-5, with TRBD2 as a possible D gene (6 bases). V was pared by 5 bases and J by 1 base, with 14 bases between. From germline, CDR1 is MGHRA and CDR2 YSYEKL. This CDR3 region has 15 residues. The CDR3: CASSDGTLPQETQYF. The CDR3 DNA reads as TGCGCCAGCAGCGACGGGACTCTCCCCCAAGAGACCCAGTACTTC.

The genes are TRBV9 and TRBJ1-4; D call uncertain. Deletions cut 3 bases from V and 8 bases from J, with 8 bases between. Germline V lookup: CDR1 SGDLS, CDR2 YYNGEE. The CDR3 extends over 12 amino acids. The CDR3 sequence is CASSDRGEKLFF. CDR3 nucleotide sequence: TGTGCCAGCAGCGACAGAGGGGAAAAACTGTTTTTT. The variable domain in full, completed from reference TRBV9 and TRBJ1-4, reads DSGVTQTPKHLITATGQRVTLRCSPRSGDLSVYWYQQSLDQGLQFLIQYYNGEERAKGNILERFSAQQFPDLHSELNLSSLELGDSALYFCASSDRGEKLFFGSGTQLSVL.

This chain uses TRBV18 with TRBJ2-3; D gene uncertain. Trimming removed 2 bases at V and 7 bases at J, with 7 bases between. CDR3 size: 12 residues. Germline CDR1 KGHSH, CDR2 LQKENI. CDR3: CASSPTVYTQYF. The CDR3 DNA reads TGTGCCAGCTCACCAACGGTCTATACGCAGTATTTT.

This clone was detected once. The genes are TRBV11-2 and TRBJ2-3; no clear D. The CDR3 runs to 15 residues. Trimming left V 5 bases short and J 0 bases short, with 12 bases between. The V gene's germline CDR1 is SGHAT and CDR2 FQNNGV. The CDR3 DNA is TGTGCCAGCAGCCGCCTGGCTGTCAGCACAGATACGCAGTATTTT. It specifies CASSRLAVSTDTQYF. The variable domain in full, completed from reference TRBV11-2 and TRBJ2-3, reads EAGVAQSPRYKIIEKRQSVAFWCNPISGHATLYWYQQILGQGPKLLIQFQNNGVVDDSQLPKDRFSAERLKGVDSTLKIQPAKLEDSAVYLCASSRLAVSTDTQYFGPGTRLTVL.

The count of this clone is one. The chain uses TRBV14 and TRBJ2-3, with D perhaps given as TRBD1 or TRBD2 (5 bases each). The V end lost 4 bases, the J end lost 0 bases, and 11 bases lay between the germline ends. The CDR3 is made up of 15 amino acids. Germline CDR1 reads SGHDN; CDR2 reads FVKESK. DNA for the CDR3: TGTGCCAGCAGCCCTCTGGGGGAAAGCACAGATACGCAGTATTTT. Translation gives CASSPLGESTDTQYF.

The CDR3 here is CASRRGGWGETQYF. Here the CDR3 DNA reads TGTGCCAGCCGTCGAGGGGGCTGGGGAGAGACCCAGTACTTC. J is TRBJ2-5 and V is TRBV5-8; TRBD1 matches at 7 bases. Trimming cost V 7 bases and J 4 bases; bases outside gene matches: 10. This CDR3 is 14 amino acids long. CDR1 SGHTS and CDR2 YDEGEE come from the germline V gene.

V is TRBV29-1 and J is TRBJ1-1, with D possibly TRBD1 on 6 matching bases. Germline loops: CDR1 SQVTM, CDR2 ANQGSEA. This CDR3 has 11 amino acids. V was clipped by 7 bases and J by 8 bases, with 14 bases between them. The CDR3 coding sequence is TGCAGCGGCACGCCCGACAGGGAAGCTTTCTTT. It codes for CSGTPDREAFF. Full variable domain (rest looked up from reference TRBV29-1 and TRBJ1-1): SAVISQKPSRDICQRGTSLTIQCQVDSQVTMMFWYRQQPGQSLTLIATANQGSEATYESGFVIDKFPISRPNLTFSTLTVSNMSPEDSSIYLCSGTPDREAFFGQGTRLTVV.

This sequence joins TRBV10-3 and TRBJ2-5, with TRBD1 identical over 10 bases. CDR1 is ENHRY and CDR2 is SYGVKD in the germline V gene. The CDR3 extends over 18 amino acids. J was trimmed by 0 bases and V by 1 base; bases with no gene match: 8. Here the CDR3 reads CAISEWKGTGANQETQYF. The CDR3 region has the DNA TGTGCCATCAGTGAGTGGAAGGGGACAGGGGCCAACCAAGAGACCCAGTACTTC.

The CDR3 coding sequence is TGTGCCAGCAGTCTCGACACCTTCTCTGAAGCTTTCTTT. Encoded protein: CASSLDTFSEAFF. The chain couples TRBV12-3 or TRBV12-4 to TRBJ1-1; no firm D call. The length of the CDR3 is 13 residues. V lost 5 bases to trimming and J lost 6 bases, with 13 bases between them.

This chain connects TRBV2 to TRBJ2-3; possible D gene TRBD2, 6 bases. V lost 10 bases and J lost 3, with 14 bases in between. In germline, CDR1 is SNHLY, CDR2 FYNNEI. This CDR3 contains 13 residues. The CDR3 DNA reads TGTGCCACGGGCCAGGACTATACAGATACGCAGTATTTT. It yields the protein CATGQDYTDTQYF.

V is TRBV19 and J is TRBJ1-3; tentative D call: TRBD1 (6 bases). The V end lost 4 bases, the J end lost 6 bases, and 13 bases lay between the germline ends. The CDR3 is 14 amino acids. Germline CDR1 and CDR2: LNHDA and SQIVND (reference sequence). DNA of the CDR3: TGTGCCAGTAGTACGGGGGACAACCTAAACACCATATATTTT. Translating it yields CASSTGDNLNTIYF. Full variable domain (remainder filled in from reference TRBV19 and TRBJ1-3): DGGITQSPKYLFRKEGQNVTLSCEQNLNHDAMYWYRQDPGQGLRLIYYSQIVNDFQKGDIAEGYSVSREKKESFPLTVTSAQKNPTAFYLCASSTGDNLNTIYFGEGSWLTVV.

The gene calls are TRBV27 and TRBJ1-2; 8 nucleotides line up with TRBD1. CDR1 and CDR2 from the germline V gene are MNHEY and SMNVEV (reference sequence). This CDR3 spans 15 amino acids. V shed 2 bases, J shed 5 bases, and the junction held 7 bases outside the gene matches. CDR3 DNA sequence: TGTGCCAGCAGTTTACGACAGGGGAAGACATATGGCTACACCTTC. Translating gives CASSLRQGKTYGYTF.

The chain is built from TRBV7-6 and TRBJ1-5, with D maybe TRBD1 (6 bases). The CDR3 length is 15 residues. V gave up 1 base and J gave up 3 bases, with 10 bases separating them. Per germline, CDR1 SGHVS and CDR2 FNYEAQ. In DNA form, the CDR3 reads TGTGCCAGCAGCTTAGGGGGGGGCCCCAATCAGCCCCAGCATTTT. It codes for CASSLGGGPNQPQHF.

J is TRBJ1-4 and V is TRBV6-5; the match to TRBD1 covers 7 bases. The CDR3 length is 14 residues. V shed 4 bases, J shed 6 bases, and the junction held 5 bases outside the gene matches. Germline V gives CDR1 MNHEY, CDR2 SVGAGI. CDR3 coding DNA: TGTGCCAGCAGTTTCCGGGACAGCTATGAAAAACTGTTTTTT. Translation: CASSFRDSYEKLFF.

V and J are TRBV6-5 and TRBJ2-7; D gene uncertain. This CDR3 is 12 amino acids long. V lost 7 bases and J 3 bases, leaving 10 bases between the germline ends. The germline gives CDR1 MNHEY, CDR2 SVGAGI. This chain's CDR3 is CASISPFYEQYF. The CDR3 coding sequence is TGTGCCAGCATCTCCCCTTTCTACGAGCAGTACTTC.

The rearrangement uses TRBV6-5 and TRBJ1-1, with no clear D. Germline assignment: CDR1 MNHEY and CDR2 SVGAGI. This CDR3 contains 14 residues. V lost 6 bases and J 1 base, leaving 12 bases between the germline ends. CDR3 amino acids: CASRAKHKNTEAFF. The CDR3 region has the DNA TGTGCCAGCAGGGCAAAGCACAAGAACACTGAAGCTTTCTTT.

The genes are TRBV6-5 and TRBJ2-2; D remains unclear. The V and J ends lost 6 bases and 2 bases respectively, with 4 bases between them. The V gene's germline CDR1 is MNHEY and CDR2 SVGAGI. This CDR3 comprises 12 residues. The CDR3 loop is CASRFNTGELFF. In DNA form, the CDR3 reads TGTGCCAGCAGATTTAACACCGGGGAGCTGTTTTTT.

V and J are TRBV19 and TRBJ1-5; D is unclear. V was shortened by 1 base and J by 7 bases, with 8 bases between the two germline ends. CDR3 length: 13 residues. CDR1 LNHDA and CDR2 SQIVND come from the germline V gene (reference sequence). The CDR3, as DNA: TGTGCCAGTAGTATAGTTTCTCAACAGCCCCAGCATTTT. Its translation: CASSIVSQQPQHF.

This rearrangement joins TRBV6-5 to TRBJ2-7; possible D gene TRBD2, 6 bases. Trimming stripped 6 bases from V and 1 base from J, with 10 bases between. The germline V gene has CDR1 MNHEY and CDR2 SVGAGI. The CDR3 totals 13 residues. CDR3 residues: CASRPGLSYEQYF. As DNA, the CDR3 is TGTGCCAGCAGGCCGGGACTTTCCTACGAGCAGTACTTC.

This chain links TRBV29-1 with TRBJ2-1; 8 bases align to TRBD1. Germline V CDR1 and CDR2: SQVTM, ANQGSEA. The V segment lost 4 bases and the J segment 1 base; nucleotides outside the gene matches: 12. The CDR3 consists of 17 residues. Here the CDR3 reads CSVVGLDREESYNEQFF. The CDR3 DNA follows: TGCAGCGTTGTGGGGTTGGACAGGGAGGAATCCTACAATGAGCAGTTCTTC.

The rearrangement links TRBV19 to TRBJ1-1; D not certain. Germline CDR1 is LNHDA and CDR2 is SQIVND (reference sequence). The CDR3 length is 14 residues. Deletions cut 1 base from V and 0 bases from J, with 6 bases between. CDR3 DNA: TGTGCCAGTAGTATAGTACGTCTGAACACTGAAGCTTTCTTT. It codes for CASSIVRLNTEAFF. The entire variable domain, with the rest obtained from reference TRBV19 and TRBJ1-1, is as follows: DGGITQSPKYLFRKEGQNVTLSCEQNLNHDAMYWYRQDPGQGLRLIYYSQIVNDFQKGDIAEGYSVSREKKESFPLTVTSAQKNPTAFYLCASSIVRLNTEAFFGQGTRLTVV.

The chain carries TRBV18 and TRBJ2-2; D is uncertain. Trimming cost V 2 bases and J 1 base, with 8 bases left between them. CDR3 size: 15 residues. CDR1 and CDR2 (germline): KGHSH, LQKENI. The CDR3 DNA reads as TGTGCCAGCTCACCATTAAGTCAGAACACCGGGGAGCTGTTTTTT. Amino acids: CASSPLSQNTGELFF.

V gene TRBV10-3 combines with J gene TRBJ1-3; the D gene is possibly TRBD1 (5 bases). This CDR3 contains 15 residues. The ends were cut back, 3 bases at V and 0 bases at J, with 9 bases in the middle. Germline CDR1 is ENHRY and CDR2 is SYGVKD. CDR3 protein: CAISDRGISGNTIYF. DNA of the CDR3: TGTGCCATCAGTGATCGGGGGATCTCTGGAAACACCATATATTTT.